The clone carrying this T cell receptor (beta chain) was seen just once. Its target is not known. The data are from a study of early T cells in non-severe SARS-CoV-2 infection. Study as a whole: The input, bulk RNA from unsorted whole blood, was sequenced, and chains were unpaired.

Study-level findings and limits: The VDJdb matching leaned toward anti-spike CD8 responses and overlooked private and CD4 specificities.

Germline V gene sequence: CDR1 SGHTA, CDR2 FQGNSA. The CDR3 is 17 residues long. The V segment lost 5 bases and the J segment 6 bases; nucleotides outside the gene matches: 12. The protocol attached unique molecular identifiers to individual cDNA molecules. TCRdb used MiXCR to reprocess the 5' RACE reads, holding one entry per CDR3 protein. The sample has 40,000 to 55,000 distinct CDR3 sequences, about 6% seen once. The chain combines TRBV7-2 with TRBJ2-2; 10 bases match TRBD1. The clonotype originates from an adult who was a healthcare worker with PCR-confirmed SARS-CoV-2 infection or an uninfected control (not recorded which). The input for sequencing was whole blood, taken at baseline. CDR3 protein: CASSTHVDRGIAGELFF. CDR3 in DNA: TGTGCCAGCAGCACCCACGTGGACAGGGGGATTGCCGGGGAGCTGTTTTTT.